This TCR beta chain was obtained from a study of T cell responses to AZD1222 COVID-19 vaccine. Study-wide results and caveats: Only a handful of people who got AZD1222 tested seropositive at baseline. Among the donors, most were white British and more were female, and clonal diversity was possibly underestimated.

The CDR3 runs to 15 residues. Germline lookup yields CDR1 LNHDA and CDR2 SQIVND (reference sequence). The V end lost 1 base, the J end lost 3 bases, and 10 bases lay between the germline ends. Repertoires were generated with immunoSEQ multiplex PCR, while TCRdb's copy carries only in-frame clones and drops some. The data hold roughly 200,000 clones, with roughly 92% observed a single time. Remarks on this clone: Its antigen is currently unknown.

The clonotype originates from an adult who received the AZD1222 COVID-19 vaccine. The sample in question was peripheral blood, obtained 28 days after the second AZD1222 dose. The V gene is TRBV19, the J gene TRBJ2-1; tentatively, D is TRBD2 (5 bases). CDR3 sequence reads: CASSIGRTFYNEQFF. Here the CDR3 DNA reads TGTGCCAGTAGTATAGGACGGACTTTCTACAATGAGCAGTTCTTC.